This TCR beta chain comes out of a study of T cells after yellow fever vaccination. The TCR cDNA carried a universal primer site and UMIs from 5'RACE template switching. Using its own MiXCR run on the 5' RACE reads, TCRdb lists one record per CDR3 protein. The sample lists about 370,000 distinct CDR3 sequences; around 10% were seen once. At least ten counts were recorded for this clonotype. The TCR sequence derives from a man aged 18 to 29 who received the YFV17D yellow fever vaccine. Here the sequenced sample was PBMCs, taken on the day of the first yellow fever vaccination.

CDR3 in DNA: TGTGCCAGCACCGATCCCGCTGCAGGGTACACATCAGGCAATCAGCCCCAGCATTTT. It encodes CASTDPAAGYTSGNQPQHF. The chain recombines TRBV12-3 or TRBV12-4 with TRBJ1-5, with a weak D call TRBD1 (5 bases). Deletions cut 7 bases from V and 2 bases from J, with 27 bases between. The CDR3 is made up of 19 amino acids.